Here is one T cell receptor (beta chain) with its context. MiXCR was run by TCRdb on the 5' RACE reads, yielding one entry per CDR3 protein. The sample records around 200,000 distinct CDR3 sequences, 8% to 13% being singletons. Trimming at V came to 5 bases and at J to 2 bases, leaving 9 bases not matched to a gene. The CDR3 contains 15 residues. The germline CDR1 and CDR2 sequences are SGHVS and FNYEAQ. These data come from a study of T cells after yellow fever vaccination. The clonotype comes from a man between 18 and 35 years old who received the YFV17D yellow fever vaccine. Sequencing was performed on CD8+ T cells sorted from PBMCs, taken 15 days after the yellow fever booster vaccination. The rearrangement joins TRBV7-6 to TRBJ2-7, with TRBD2 matching over 7 bases. CDR3 residues: CASSVGEGSTYEQYF. The CDR3 DNA sequence: TGTGCCAGCAGCGTAGGGGAGGGGTCCACCTACGAGCAGTACTTC. Complete variable domain (other parts from reference TRBV7-6 and TRBJ2-7): GAGVSQSPRYKVTKRGQDVALRCDPISGHVSLYWYRQALGQGPEFLTYFNYEAQQDKSGLPNDRFSAERPEGSISTLTIQRTEQRDSAMYRCASSVGEGSTYEQYFGPGTRLTVT.